This T cell receptor beta chain is drawn from a study of T cells expressing NK-cell markers. Study context: The TCR beta repertoires originated in sorted CD3+CD56+NKG2C+, CD3+CD56+NKG2C- and CD3+CD56-NKG2C+ T cells.

For each CDR3 protein, TCRdb gives one entry from its re-call of the 5' RACE reads, without DNA. The specimen's table records 400,000 or so distinct CDR3 sequences. This CDR3 is built from 16 residues. Germline V gene sequence: CDR1 SGDLS, CDR2 YYNGEE. This TCR came from a woman between 50 and 59 years old in good health. The genes are TRBV9 and TRBJ2-1; the D call from TCRdb, TRBD1, cannot be confirmed without DNA. The sequenced sample consisted of blood T cells: a sorted CD56 or NKG2C T cell subset, CD4+ or CD8+ T cells, or bulk PBMC T cells (not recorded which). CDR3 in amino acids: CASSVLGDSRYNEQFF.